A single sample gave rise to the 26 T cell receptor beta chains below, sequenced in a study of beta chain features in type 1 diabetes. Regarding the study as a whole: Shortening that was moderate but significant affected the TCRB CDR3s of Type 1 diabetes patients in all four CD4+ subsets.

Isolated RNA was reverse transcribed in full, so expressed TCRB transcripts were sequenced. The protocol was immunoSEQ multiplex PCR, while the TCRdb copy is restricted to in-frame clones and leaves out a portion. Of about 650,000 clones detected, approximately 13% appear once; the ten largest clones hold around 0.12%. Which antigens these TCRs recognize remains unknown. Sample: naive CD4+ T cells from blood. The source is a man younger than 40 with type 1 diabetes.

In this sample, this clone turned up a few times. The CDR3 is CASSMTVSPYEQYF. The CDR3 nucleotides are TGTGCCAGCAGCATGACCGTAAGCCCCTACGAGCAGTACTTC. The J gene is TRBJ2-7, the V gene TRBV11-2, with D unclear. The germline V gene encodes CDR1 SGHAT and CDR2 FQNNGV. Deletions cut 5 bases from V and 2 bases from J, with 13 bases between. CDR3 length equals 14 residues.

Concerning this clone: Additional DNA sequences in this sample encode the identical CDR3. This chain uses TRBV5-4 with TRBJ1-2; D gene unclear. The CDR3 covers 13 residues. Trimming took off 4 bases at V and 1 base at J, with 8 bases between the two ends. Germline V CDR1 and CDR2: SGHNT, YYREEE (reference sequence). CDR3 DNA sequence: TGTGCCAGCAGCCCGGACGGTAACTATGGCTACACCTTC. Protein: CASSPDGNYGYTF.

The gene calls are TRBV28 and TRBJ1-2, with D unclear. The V gene lost 6 bases and the J gene lost 1 base, with 6 bases spanning the gap. Germline V gives CDR1 MDHEN, CDR2 SYDVKM. This CDR3 region has 12 residues. CDR3 DNA sequence: TGTGCCAGCAGCTTTCATAACTATGGCTACACCTTC. Residues: CASSFHNYGYTF.

The table lists this clone with a few counts. The rearrangement links TRBV2 to TRBJ1-3; unclear D gene. Trimming cost V 5 bases and J 0 bases, with 8 bases left between them. This CDR3 has 14 amino acids. The germline CDR1 and CDR2 sequences are SNHLY and FYNNEI. This CDR3 reads CASSTPNSGNTIYF. CDR3 bases: TGTGCCAGCAGTACCCCAAACTCTGGAAACACCATATATTTT. Together with reference TRBV2 and TRBJ1-3, the CDR3 gives the full variable domain: EPEVTQTPSHQVTQMGQEVILRCVPISNHLYFYWYRQILGQKVEFLVSFYNNEISEKSEIFDDQFSVERPDGSNFTLKIRSTKLEDSAMYFCASSTPNSGNTIYFGEGSWLTVV.

This clone came up a few times. CDR3 coding DNA: TGTGCCAGCAGCCCCGTAGGTGTCTATGGCTACACCTTC. Its protein is CASSPVGVYGYTF. The rearrangement links TRBV5-4 to TRBJ1-2, with unresolved D. Trimming took 4 bases from V and 4 from J, leaving 11 bases between them. CDR1 and CDR2 (germline): SGHNT, YYREEE (reference sequence). The CDR3 consists of 13 residues.

This clone was counted a few times. This CDR3 is CASSEWGAAKNIQYF. CDR3 DNA sequence: TGTGCCAGCAGTGAATGGGGCGCAGCCAAAAACATTCAGTACTTC. The rearrangement uses TRBV6-1 and TRBJ2-4, with a tentative D call TRBD1 (5 bases). The CDR3 runs to 15 residues. Germline V gives CDR1 MNHNS, CDR2 SASEGT. V lost 2 bases to trimming and J lost 0 bases, with 8 bases between them.

In the case of this clone: Different DNA sequences within this sample yield the same CDR3. J is TRBJ2-5 and V is TRBV9; D remains unclear. From germline, CDR1 is SGDLS and CDR2 YYNGEE. The CDR3 is 14 residues long. V lost 0 bases and J lost 1, with 7 bases in between. CDR3 sequence reads: CASSVVGSQETQYF. Here the CDR3 DNA reads TGTGCCAGCAGCGTAGTTGGCAGCCAAGAGACCCAGTACTTC. Full variable domain (missing parts from reference TRBV9 and TRBJ2-5): DSGVTQTPKHLITATGQRVTLRCSPRSGDLSVYWYQQSLDQGLQFLIQYYNGEERAKGNILERFSAQQFPDLHSELNLSSLELGDSALYFCASSVVGSQETQYFGPGTRLLVL.

Only a few counts were recorded for this clone. V usage is TRBV6-5 and J usage is TRBJ1-4, with a possible D match to TRBD1 (5 bases). This CDR3 is 16 amino acids long. The germline V gene has CDR1 MNHEY and CDR2 SVGAGI. The germline V and J ends were trimmed by 2 bases and 6 bases, with 16 bases remaining between them. CDR3 nucleotide sequence: TGTGCCAGCAGTTACCACCCAACCGGGGCAGATGAAAAACTGTTTTTT. This sequence encodes CASSYHPTGADEKLFF.

This chain uses TRBV6-6 with TRBJ2-3; 8 nucleotides match TRBD2. The CDR3 spans 15 residues. The J segment lost 4 bases and the V segment lost 6 bases, leaving 9 bases of the junction unmatched. Germline CDR1 and CDR2: MNHNY and SVGAGI (reference sequence). CDR3 residues: CASSRPGGAPDTQYF. The DNA of the CDR3 is TGTGCCAGCAGCCGACCCGGGGGGGCCCCAGATACGCAGTATTTT.

The sample holds a few counts of this clone. Written as DNA, the CDR3 is TGCGCCAGCAGTCCTCAGCGGGGGGAGGGCAAAAACATTCAGTACTTC. This codes for CASSPQRGEGKNIQYF. The chain recombines TRBV23-1 with TRBJ2-4; 9 nucleotides agree with TRBD2. TRBV23-1 is an ORF for which the function is uncertain. The CDR3 is 16 residues long. Germline trimming cut 4 bases from V and 3 bases from J; bases unmatched to any gene: 7.

The CDR3 sequence: CSAGTLGGTDTQYF. The CDR3 region has the DNA TGCAGCGCCGGGACCCTTGGCGGCACAGATACGCAGTATTTT. The chain recombines TRBV29-1 with TRBJ2-3; D may match TRBD1 or TRBD2 (5 bases each). CDR1 and CDR2 (germline): SQVTM, ANQGSEA. This CDR3 is 14 amino acids long. V was shortened by 7 bases and J by 1 base, with 15 bases between the two germline ends.

This clone was recorded a few times. The rearrangement uses TRBV4-3 and TRBJ2-3; D uncertain. Deletions cut 1 base from V and 6 bases from J, with 11 bases between. This CDR3 is 14 amino acids long. Germline V lookup: CDR1 LGHNA, CDR2 YSLEER. The CDR3 bases are TGCGCCAGCAGCCAAGGGCTTCCCCCCGATACGCAGTATTTT. It is translated as CASSQGLPPDTQYF.

This clone appeared a few times. Other DNA sequences in the same sample also yield this CDR3. CDR3 loop: CASSQDWGGNQPQHF. The CDR3 DNA reads TGCGCCAGCAGCCAAGATTGGGGCGGAAATCAGCCCCAGCATTTT. This sequence joins TRBV4-3 and TRBJ1-5; perhaps TRBD1 as D (5 bases). Trimming cost V 0 bases and J 4 bases, with 10 bases left between them. Germline V CDR1 and CDR2: LGHNA, YSLEER. This CDR3 spans 15 amino acids.

J is TRBJ1-5 and V is TRBV12-5; tentative D call: TRBD1 (5 bases). In germline, CDR1 is LGHNT, CDR2 FRNRAP. Between the trimmed V and J ends, which lost 0 bases and 3 bases, there was a span of 6 bases. The CDR3 runs to 14 residues. The CDR3 spells CASGLVGVNQPQHF. CDR3 coding DNA: TGTGCTAGTGGTTTGGTAGGGGTCAATCAGCCCCAGCATTTT.

The chain joins TRBV10-3 to TRBJ2-3, with a weak D call TRBD2 (6 bases). V shed 11 bases and J shed 5 bases, with 20 bases lying between them. Germline V CDR1 and CDR2: ENHRY, SYGVKD. This CDR3 contains 14 residues. The CDR3 loop reads CASLPGVREDTQYF. The CDR3 DNA is TGTGCCTCCCTGCCGGGGGTTAGAGAAGATACGCAGTATTTT.

The chain uses TRBV5-4 and TRBJ2-7, with 8 bases matching TRBD1. Looked up from germline, CDR1 is SGHNT and CDR2 is YYREEE (reference sequence). This CDR3 spans 14 amino acids. With V trimmed by 4 bases and J by 5 bases, 8 bases remained unmatched. The CDR3 nucleotides read TGTGCCAGCAGCCCTAGGACAGGGTCCGACGAGCAGTACTTC. Translating it yields CASSPRTGSDEQYF.

The chain uses TRBV28 and TRBJ1-4; 7 bases map to TRBD1. The germline V gene has CDR1 MDHEN and CDR2 SYDVKM. The CDR3 has 14 amino acids. V shed 2 bases, J shed 8 bases, and the junction held 5 bases outside the gene matches. The CDR3 sequence is CASSLDREREKLFF. CDR3 DNA: TGTGCCAGCAGTTTAGACAGGGAGCGGGAAAAACTGTTTTTT.

This clone turned up a few times. The chain is built from TRBV4-2 and TRBJ1-3; D unresolved. Trimming pared 4 bases from V and 2 bases from J, leaving 15 bases between. The germline V gene encodes CDR1 LGHNA and CDR2 YNFKEQ. CDR3 length: 16 amino acids. The CDR3 bases are TGTGCCAGCAGCCGGGAAGCGATGGATACTGGAAACACCATATATTTT. Its protein product is CASSREAMDTGNTIYF.

This clone was seen a handful of times. The chain joins TRBV7-8 to TRBJ2-6; D not certain. The length of the CDR3 is 16 residues. V lost 1 base and J lost 0, with 7 bases in between. The germline gives CDR1 SGHVS, CDR2 FQNEAQ. CDR3 in DNA: TGTGCCAGCAGCTTAGGAGCAGACTCTGGGGCCAACGTCCTGACTTTC. Translation: CASSLGADSGANVLTF.

Only a few counts were recorded for this clone. This chain joins TRBV11-2 and TRBJ1-5; 8 bases map to TRBD1. The germline V gene has CDR1 SGHAT and CDR2 FQNNGV. There are 16 residues in the CDR3. Trimming took 5 bases from V and 4 from J; bases not matched to a gene: 10. The CDR3 DNA is TGTGCCAGCAGCCTCCTGATGGGACAGGCGAATCAGCCCCAGCATTTT. It encodes CASSLLMGQANQPQHF.

This sequence joins TRBV4-1 and TRBJ2-1; weak D call: TRBD1 (5 bases). Germline V CDR1 and CDR2: MGHRA, YSYEKL. The CDR3 is 13 residues long. Trimming left V 0 bases short and J 9 bases short, with 9 bases between. CDR3: CASSQDTDIEQFF. For the CDR3, the DNA is TGCGCCAGCAGCCAAGATACGGACATTGAGCAGTTCTTC.

This clone was seen more than once but under ten times. The chain joins TRBV5-8 to TRBJ2-4; TRBD1 might be the D (6 bases). The CDR3 is made up of 13 amino acids. Germline lookup yields CDR1 SGHTS and CDR2 YDEGEE. V was shortened by 1 base and J by 10 bases, with 12 bases between the two germline ends. The chain's CDR3 is CASSLTRGGIQYF. The CDR3 coding sequence is TGTGCCAGCAGCTTGACCAGGGGCGGGATTCAGTACTTC.

The chain is built from TRBV6-5 and TRBJ2-3; 8 positions match TRBD1. This CDR3 is built from 15 residues. Trimming cost V 5 bases and J 1 base; bases outside gene matches: 5. CDR1 is MNHEY, CDR2 SVGAGI, per germline. The CDR3: CASSPLTGGTDTQYF. The CDR3 DNA reads TGTGCCAGCAGTCCATTGACAGGGGGCACAGATACGCAGTATTTT.

The chain joins TRBV7-2 to TRBJ2-1; D perhaps matches TRBD2 (7 bases). From germline, CDR1 is SGHTA and CDR2 FQGNSA. The V end was cut by 4 bases, the J end by 1 base, with 14 bases between. The CDR3 totals 16 residues. CDR3 in amino acids: CASSSGGPESYNEQFF. The CDR3 DNA sequence: TGTGCCAGCAGCTCCGGGGGGCCTGAATCCTACAATGAGCAGTTCTTC.

This CDR3 is CASSFSQGGLAGADEQFF. For the CDR3, the DNA is TGTGCCAGCAGTTTCTCGCAGGGCGGACTAGCGGGGGCGGATGAGCAGTTCTTC. The gene calls are TRBV27 and TRBJ2-1; 13 nucleotides match TRBD2. The junction had 13 bases not matched to a gene; V was cut back by 3 bases and J by 8 bases. Per the germline V gene, CDR1 is MNHEY and CDR2 is SMNVEV (reference sequence). The CDR3 contains 18 residues.

The gene calls are TRBV5-4 and TRBJ1-6; TRBD1 is a possible D gene (6 bases). The CDR3 has 16 residues. The V end lost 4 bases, the J end lost 0 bases, and 11 bases lay between the germline ends. Germline V CDR1 and CDR2: SGHNT, YYREEE (reference sequence). CDR3 protein: CASSANRASYNSPLHF. Here the CDR3 DNA reads TGTGCCAGCAGCGCAAACAGGGCCTCCTATAATTCACCCCTCCACTTT.